This T cell receptor (beta chain) appears in the sequencing data of a study of cytomegalovirus exposure and HLA in healthy donors (dated by TCRdb to 2016 to 2017). Turning to the overall study: According to an earlier analysis of several hundred of the donors, about 179 million T cells yielded roughly 110 million unique TCR beta sequences and about 300 Gb of sequence data. An early release covering 550 to 650 HLA-typed donors comprised about 300 gigabases of sequencing data and some 79 million unique TCR sequences. Of the roughly 400 genotyped donors, about 84% fell in the genetic ancestry cluster associated with self-reported Caucasian donors. The study was designed to test whether signatures of past pathogen exposure could be identified by cataloging public T cell receptors. The study used immunosequencing to profile the T cell repertoires of some 600 subjects and linked those repertoires to cytomegalovirus serostatus. In addition to the first cohort of 666 subjects, a separate validation cohort of about 120 different subjects was used. To predict cytomegalovirus infection status, the study combined high-throughput TCR immunosequencing, statistical association of individual TCRs with disease status, and machine learning. To study patterns of TCR occurrence, a later analysis re-analyzed previously published TCR beta repertoires from around 670 donors and added high-resolution HLA genotyping. Rather than drawing on any new phenotypic data, the later analysis identified candidate immune exposures from TCR beta sequences and the way those sequences occurred across donors. An earlier analysis of some 500 of the donors applied high-throughput TCR beta sequencing to assess whether each TCR beta V gene segment acted as functional or pseudogenic. Donor age, sex, ethnicity and CMV serostatus were compiled alongside the repertoire data. A later genetic analysis used genome-wide SNP genotypes for about 60% of the 666 donors, treating that subset as a discovery cohort. All discovery cohort repertoires had been generated on a single sequencing platform. Class I and class II HLA loci were covered by the typing at four-digit resolution. Typing coverage varied by locus: 629-630 donors for A, B, C, DRB1 and DQB1; more than 500 for DQA1; over 600 for DPA1; approximately 450 for DPB1. Four to six DR-DQ haplotypes were handled as single units for association and clustering because linkage in the cohort was strong. On average, around 240,000 unique TCR beta nucleotide sequences were sequenced per donor among a few hundred genotyped donors of the cohort, with around 19% of those sequences being non-productive. Here is what the overall study found, with its caveats: A later analysis found that TCR association rates varied across HLA loci, with DRB1 alleles showing the most associated TCRs and HLA-C alleles the fewest. A further reported finding was that TCR beta sequences accurately predicted the HLA-A and HLA-B alleles for most subjects in the first cohort. Cytomegalovirus status was reported to be diagnosed by the classifier with high specificity and sensitivity in both the original and validation cohorts. Only TCR beta chains were sequenced in this cohort, and the absence of alpha or paired-chain data limited detectable features. In a later genetic analysis, fewer N-insertions in productive TCRs were reported among donors in an Asian-associated ancestry cluster than the 666-donor mean. A few of the identified cytomegalovirus-associated TCR beta chains were confirmed in vitro to be specific for cytomegalovirus antigens. In a later analysis, HLA-associated TCR beta chains showed more clonal expansion and lower generation probabilities than non-associated chains that were equally common. HLA typing was unavailable for some donors at each locus, so association tests used only the typed subset. The presence/absence analyses assumed that sequencing depth was roughly uniform across donors, and that assumption may not be true. When HLA alleles, especially DR and DQ, strongly co-occurred, attributing TCR associations to individual alleles was difficult. A group of highly shared sequence variants was considered likely to be a technical artifact of the sequencing pipeline. While some public TCRs were present in many individuals, most TCR sequences turned up only very rarely across donors. V-gene and J-gene trimming of TCR beta chains was associated with a missense DCLRE1C variant in a later genetic analysis, and the association was replicated in an independent cohort. According to a later analysis, most CMV-associated TCR beta chains appeared to be HLA-restricted, and the HLA associations seemed to be driven largely by CMV exposure. About 15 rarely observed V segments, including chromosome 9 orphons, were excluded from the earlier analysis of several hundred of the donors because counts were too low. Immune exposure information for the cohort was limited to CMV serostatus. In an earlier analysis of several hundred of the donors, most TCR beta V segments were observed in productive rearrangements about 87% or about 30% of the time, broadly matching IMGT annotations. The authors suggested that the approach could potentially be extended to other disease states and immunological phenotypes. Linkage disequilibrium might explain the correlated functional status among segregating V segments, but an unknown experimental factor could not be ruled out. In the study, approximately 160 TCR beta chains were listed as associated with cytomegalovirus. Some IMGT-functional V segments, including TRBV6-2 and TRBV6-3, could not be distinguished by the 87-base-pair reads and were therefore excluded. Several of the top co-occurrence clusters appeared to be linked to parvovirus B19, influenza, CMV and Epstein-Barr virus, according to a later analysis. Specific HLA alleles were associated with over 15,000 TCR beta sequences at a false discovery rate of 0.05 in a later analysis.

Details on this clone: The antigen it recognizes is unknown. No base quality information exists; no much larger clone differs at one position.

The cohort comprised more than 550 healthy bone marrow donors. At the time of sampling, all cohort members were nominally healthy, though unrecorded immune exposures were likely present. The donor was CMV seropositive and belonged to the group of 250 to 300 seropositive cohort members. A peripheral blood sample was provided by each donor, and peripheral blood mononuclear cells were used for TCR beta sequencing. The Qiagen DNeasy Blood Extraction Kit was used to extract genomic DNA from the blood cell samples. The receptor library was made with the immunoSEQ multiplex PCR assay. The multiplex PCR relied on a mix of 60 forward primers for TCR Vbeta segments and 13 reverse primers for TCR Jbeta segments. A multiplex PCR assay on genomic DNA amplified the CDR3 region of rearranged TCR beta genes. Amplified TCR beta libraries were sequenced as 87-base-pair reads on the Illumina HiSeq System. The authors' pipeline ran thus. A later analysis counted around 72 million unique TCR beta chains across the 650 to 800 repertoires, and some 11 million of these chains were shared by at least two donors. Raw reads were error-corrected and collapsed into unique sequences with a nearest-neighbor algorithm that merged closely related sequences to remove PCR and sequencing errors. To assign V, D and J gene segments, CDR3 sequences were aligned to IMGT reference sequences. Each retained sequence needed at least a six-nucleotide match to both a V gene segment and a J gene segment. A rearrangement counted as productive if the CDR3 had no stop codons and remained in frame with V and J, and every other rearrangement counted as non-productive. Following IMGT convention, CDR3 was defined as the stretch from the second conserved V-encoded cysteine up to the conserved J-encoded phenylalanine. The earlier analysis of about 530 of the donors excluded any sequence lacking an unambiguous match to a single V gene segment. In an earlier analysis of 500 to 750 of the donors, V segments were called functional above 56.7% productive rearrangements and were called segregating when the between-donor standard deviation exceeded 5%. To diagnose cytomegalovirus status from the catalog of TCR beta chain sequences, a statistical classification framework was built. In a later analysis, V and J genes were assigned by comparing TCR nucleotide sequences against IMGT/GENE-DB human TR gene sequences. Using the TCRdist pipeline, a later analysis assigned CDR3 sequences along with most-parsimonious VDJ recombination scenarios. In a later analysis, each TCR beta chain was defined by its CDR3 amino acid sequence together with its V-gene family, and reads without a unique V-gene family were excluded. As a way to deal with suspected cross-contamination and a sequencing artifact, a later analysis dropped roughly 600 nucleotide sequences that were highly shared and had low generation probability. In a later analysis, a clonal expansion index was calculated for each public chain from normalized within-repertoire ranks of inferred template counts. In a later analysis, generation probabilities were computed using a VDJ recombination model fitted to out-of-frame rearrangements, and the results were checked against IGoR. In a later analysis, TCR-TCR, TCR-HLA and TCR-CMV co-occurrence was scored with hypergeometric tests, and a repertoire-size bias correction was applied to TCR pairs. To estimate false discovery rates, a later analysis permuted the HLA or CMV assignments 20 times. In a later analysis, co-occurring TCRs were grouped with DBSCAN, and TCRdist sequence similarity was added when clustering was performed within HLA-allele-positive subsets. Repertoires with fewer than 30,000 or more than 120,000 public chains, plus five repertoires with anomalous nucleotide sharing, were excluded from co-occurrence clustering. TCRdb stores this immuneACCESS table with in-frame sequences only. Part of the clones is absent; in the studies checked, under half of the shortfall reflects unresolved V genes, and no reason is known for the rest. V, J and clone size were drawn from that table, and D and trimming were deduced from the DNA. The sample records 85,000 to 130,000 clones, 75% to 80% of which are singletons. Around 6.1% of the sample goes to the ten largest clones.

The V and J ends are trimmed by 7 bases and 2 bases, leaving 14 bases between them. CDR1 and CDR2 are read off the germline V gene as SGHTA and FQGNSA. From the cysteine up to the phenylalanine, the CDR3 has a length of 14 residues. Here the CDR3 DNA is all that survives: 42 bases in frame from base 1. The rearranged segments are TRBV7-2 and TRBJ2-5, and possibly TRBD2, on 6 matching bases. Sequencing input: PBMCs. The sequence was obtained from a man aged 60 to 75 in good health and CMV-seropositive. The nucleotide sequence is TGTGCCAGCAACCTAGTGGGGGGACAAGAGACCCAGTACTTC. The resulting protein is CASNLVGGQETQYF.